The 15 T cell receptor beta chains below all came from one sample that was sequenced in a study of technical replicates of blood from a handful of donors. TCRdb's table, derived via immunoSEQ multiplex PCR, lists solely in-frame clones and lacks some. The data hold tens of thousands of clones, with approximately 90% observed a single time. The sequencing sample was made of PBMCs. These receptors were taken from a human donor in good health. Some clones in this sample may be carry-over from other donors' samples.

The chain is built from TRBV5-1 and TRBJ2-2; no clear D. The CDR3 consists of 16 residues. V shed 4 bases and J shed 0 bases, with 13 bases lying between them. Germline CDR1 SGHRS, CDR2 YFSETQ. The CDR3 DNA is TGCGCCAGCAGCCCAGATCATACAGCGAACACCGGGGAGCTGTTTTTT. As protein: CASSPDHTANTGELFF.

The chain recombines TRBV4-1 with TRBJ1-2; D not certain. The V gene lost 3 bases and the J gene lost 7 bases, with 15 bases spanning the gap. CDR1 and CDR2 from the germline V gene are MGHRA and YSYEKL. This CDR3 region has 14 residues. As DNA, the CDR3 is TGCGCCAGCAGCCAGCAGGCAGGATCGTCTGGCTACACCTTC. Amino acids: CASSQQAGSSGYTF.

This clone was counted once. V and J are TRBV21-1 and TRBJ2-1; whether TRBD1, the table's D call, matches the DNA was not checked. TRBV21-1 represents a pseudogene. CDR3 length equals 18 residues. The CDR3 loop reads CARGPGQKKKGSYNEQFF. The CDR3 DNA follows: TGTGCCAGAGGACCGGGACAGAAAAAAAAGGGGTCCTACAATGAGCAGTTCTTC.

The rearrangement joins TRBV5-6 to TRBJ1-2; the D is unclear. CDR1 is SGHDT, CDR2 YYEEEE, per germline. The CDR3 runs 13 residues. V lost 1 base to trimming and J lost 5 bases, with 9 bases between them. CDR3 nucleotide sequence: TGTGCCAGCAGCTTGTTGGACTTTTATGGCTACACCTTC. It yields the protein CASSLLDFYGYTF.

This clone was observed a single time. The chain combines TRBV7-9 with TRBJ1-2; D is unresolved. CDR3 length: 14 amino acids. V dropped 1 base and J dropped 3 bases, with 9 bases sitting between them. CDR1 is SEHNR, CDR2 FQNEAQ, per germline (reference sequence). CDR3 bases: TGTGCCAGCAGCTTAGAATTAGAGGACTATGGCTACACCTTC. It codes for CASSLELEDYGYTF.

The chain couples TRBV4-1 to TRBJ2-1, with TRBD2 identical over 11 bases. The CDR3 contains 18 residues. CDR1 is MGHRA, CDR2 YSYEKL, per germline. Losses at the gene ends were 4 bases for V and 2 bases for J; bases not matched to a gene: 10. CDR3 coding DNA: TGCGCCAGCAGCCTTGGCCTAGCGGGAGGCCAGACCTACAATGAGCAGTTCTTC. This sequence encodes CASSLGLAGGQTYNEQFF.

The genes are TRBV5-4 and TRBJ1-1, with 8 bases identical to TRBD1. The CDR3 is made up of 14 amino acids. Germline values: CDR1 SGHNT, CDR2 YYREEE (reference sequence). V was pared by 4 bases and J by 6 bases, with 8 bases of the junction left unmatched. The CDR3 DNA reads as TGTGCCAGCAGCCCGACGGGACAGGTGGCTGAAGCTTTCTTT. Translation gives CASSPTGQVAEAFF.

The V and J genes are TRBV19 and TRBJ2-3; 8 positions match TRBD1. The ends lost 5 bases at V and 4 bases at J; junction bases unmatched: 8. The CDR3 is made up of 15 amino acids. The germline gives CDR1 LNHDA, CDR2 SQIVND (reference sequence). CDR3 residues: CASSSGQGGADTQYF. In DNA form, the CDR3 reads TGTGCCAGTAGTTCCGGACAGGGTGGAGCAGATACGCAGTATTTT.

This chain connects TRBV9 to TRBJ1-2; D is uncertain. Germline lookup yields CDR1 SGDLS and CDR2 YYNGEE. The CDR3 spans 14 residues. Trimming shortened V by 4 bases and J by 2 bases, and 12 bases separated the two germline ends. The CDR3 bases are TGTGCCAGCAGCCCGACTCCAGCAAACTATGGCTACACCTTC. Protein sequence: CASSPTPANYGYTF.

The CDR3 region is CSASRVAEQFF. The CDR3 bases are TGCAGTGCTAGCAGGGTGGCTGAGCAGTTCTTC. The chain is built from TRBV20-1 and TRBJ2-1; tentative D call: TRBD1 (5 bases). The length of the CDR3 is 11 residues. Germline V lookup: CDR1 DFQATT, CDR2 SNEGSKA (reference sequence). The germline V and J ends were trimmed by 3 bases and 9 bases, with 9 bases remaining between them.

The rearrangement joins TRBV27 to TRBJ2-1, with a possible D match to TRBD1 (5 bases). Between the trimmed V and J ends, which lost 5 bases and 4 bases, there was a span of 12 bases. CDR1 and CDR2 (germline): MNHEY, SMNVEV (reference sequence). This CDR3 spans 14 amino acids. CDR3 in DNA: TGTGCCAGCAGTAACCGGACACCGTACAATGAGCAGTTCTTC. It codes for CASSNRTPYNEQFF.

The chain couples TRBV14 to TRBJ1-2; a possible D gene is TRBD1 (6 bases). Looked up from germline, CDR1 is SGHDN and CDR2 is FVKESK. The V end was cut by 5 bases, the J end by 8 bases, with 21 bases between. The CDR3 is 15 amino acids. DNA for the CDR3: TGTGCCAGCAGCTCAATGGGGGCCGGCCGGGGAGGCTACACCTTC. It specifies CASSSMGAGRGGYTF. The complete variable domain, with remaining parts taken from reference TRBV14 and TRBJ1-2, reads EAGVTQFPSHSVIEKGQTVTLRCDPISGHDNLYWYRRVMGKEIKFLLHFVKESKQDESGMPNNRFLAERTGGTYSTLKVQPAELEDSGVYFCASSSMGAGRGGYTFGSGTRLTVV.

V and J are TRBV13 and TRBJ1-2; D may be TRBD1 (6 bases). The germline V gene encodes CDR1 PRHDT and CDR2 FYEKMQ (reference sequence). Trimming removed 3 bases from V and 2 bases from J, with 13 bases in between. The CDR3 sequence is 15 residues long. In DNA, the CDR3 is TGTGCCAGCAGCTTGGGGACAAGGTCCAACTATGGCTACACCTTC. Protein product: CASSLGTRSNYGYTF.

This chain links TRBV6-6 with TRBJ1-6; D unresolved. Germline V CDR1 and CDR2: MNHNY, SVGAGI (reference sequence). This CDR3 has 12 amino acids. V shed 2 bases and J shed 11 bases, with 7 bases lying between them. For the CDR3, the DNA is TGTGCCAGCAGTTACGACGGGGCACCCCTCCACTTT. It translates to CASSYDGAPLHF.

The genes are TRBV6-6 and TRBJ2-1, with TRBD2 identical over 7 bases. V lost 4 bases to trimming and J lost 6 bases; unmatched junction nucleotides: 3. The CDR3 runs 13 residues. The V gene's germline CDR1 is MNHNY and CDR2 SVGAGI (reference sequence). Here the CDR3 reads CASSWDYGNEQFF. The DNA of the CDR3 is TGTGCCAGCAGTTGGGACTACGGCAATGAGCAGTTCTTC.